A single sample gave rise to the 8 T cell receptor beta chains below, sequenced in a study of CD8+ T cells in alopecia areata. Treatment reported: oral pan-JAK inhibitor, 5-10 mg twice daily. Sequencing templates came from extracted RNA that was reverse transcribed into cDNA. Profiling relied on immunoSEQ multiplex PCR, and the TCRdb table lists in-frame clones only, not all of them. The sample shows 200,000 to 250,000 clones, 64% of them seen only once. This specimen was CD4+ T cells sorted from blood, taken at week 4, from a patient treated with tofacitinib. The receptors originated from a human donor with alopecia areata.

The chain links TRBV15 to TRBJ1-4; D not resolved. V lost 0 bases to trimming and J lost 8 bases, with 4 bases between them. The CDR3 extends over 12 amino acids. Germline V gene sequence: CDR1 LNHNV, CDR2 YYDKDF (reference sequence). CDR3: CATSRDREKLFF. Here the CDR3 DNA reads TGTGCCACCAGCAGAGATCGGGAAAAACTGTTTTTT. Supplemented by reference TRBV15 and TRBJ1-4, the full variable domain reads DAMVIQNPRYQVTQFGKPVTLSCSQTLNHNVMYWYQQKSSQAPKLLFHYYDKDFNNEADTPDNFQSRRPNTSFCFLDIRSPGLGDTAMYLCATSRDREKLFFGSGTQLSVL.

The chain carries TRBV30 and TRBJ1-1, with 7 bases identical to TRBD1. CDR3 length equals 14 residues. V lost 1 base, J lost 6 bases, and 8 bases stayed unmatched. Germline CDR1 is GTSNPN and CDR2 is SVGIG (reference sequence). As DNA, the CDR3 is TGTGCCTGGAGTGGGGGACAGTTTCAGGCTGAAGCTTTCTTT. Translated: CAWSGGQFQAEAFF.

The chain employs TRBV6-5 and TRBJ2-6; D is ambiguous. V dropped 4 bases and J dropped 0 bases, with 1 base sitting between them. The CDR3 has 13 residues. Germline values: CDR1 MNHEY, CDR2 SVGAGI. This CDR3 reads CASSFSGANVLTF. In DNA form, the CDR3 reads TGTGCCAGCAGTTTCTCTGGGGCCAACGTCCTGACTTTC.

The chain's CDR3 is CASSKTGSPAEAFF. CDR3 sequence (DNA): TGTGCCAGCAGTAAGACTGGAAGTCCGGCTGAAGCTTTCTTT. The rearrangement joins TRBV6-1 to TRBJ1-1; D gene unclear. This CDR3 spans 14 amino acids. Trimming shortened V by 5 bases and J by 6 bases, and 16 bases separated the two germline ends. From germline, CDR1 is MNHNS and CDR2 SASEGT.

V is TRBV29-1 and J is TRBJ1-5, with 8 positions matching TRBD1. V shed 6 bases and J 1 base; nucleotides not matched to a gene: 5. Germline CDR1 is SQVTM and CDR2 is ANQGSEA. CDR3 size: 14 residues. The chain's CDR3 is CSVGQGASNQPQHF. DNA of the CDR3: TGCAGCGTGGGGCAGGGGGCAAGCAATCAGCCCCAGCATTTT.

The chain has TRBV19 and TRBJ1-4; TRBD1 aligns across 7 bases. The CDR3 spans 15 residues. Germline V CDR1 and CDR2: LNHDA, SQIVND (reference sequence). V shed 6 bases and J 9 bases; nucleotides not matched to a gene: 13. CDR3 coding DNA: TGTGCCAGTAGCCCAAGGACGGGGACAGTCCAAAAACTGTTTTTT. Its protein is CASSPRTGTVQKLFF.

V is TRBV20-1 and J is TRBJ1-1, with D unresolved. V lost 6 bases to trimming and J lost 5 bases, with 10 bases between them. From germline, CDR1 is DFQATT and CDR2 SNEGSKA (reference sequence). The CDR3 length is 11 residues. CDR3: CSARDQTEAFF. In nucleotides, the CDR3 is TGCAGTGCCCGGGATCAAACTGAAGCTTTCTTT.

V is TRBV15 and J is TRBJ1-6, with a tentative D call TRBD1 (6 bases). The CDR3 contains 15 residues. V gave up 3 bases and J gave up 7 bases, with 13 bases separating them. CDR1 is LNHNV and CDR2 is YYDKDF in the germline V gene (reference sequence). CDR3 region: CATSSGTNDNSPLHF. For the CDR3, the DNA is TGTGCCACCAGCAGCGGGACAAATGACAATTCACCCCTCCACTTT.